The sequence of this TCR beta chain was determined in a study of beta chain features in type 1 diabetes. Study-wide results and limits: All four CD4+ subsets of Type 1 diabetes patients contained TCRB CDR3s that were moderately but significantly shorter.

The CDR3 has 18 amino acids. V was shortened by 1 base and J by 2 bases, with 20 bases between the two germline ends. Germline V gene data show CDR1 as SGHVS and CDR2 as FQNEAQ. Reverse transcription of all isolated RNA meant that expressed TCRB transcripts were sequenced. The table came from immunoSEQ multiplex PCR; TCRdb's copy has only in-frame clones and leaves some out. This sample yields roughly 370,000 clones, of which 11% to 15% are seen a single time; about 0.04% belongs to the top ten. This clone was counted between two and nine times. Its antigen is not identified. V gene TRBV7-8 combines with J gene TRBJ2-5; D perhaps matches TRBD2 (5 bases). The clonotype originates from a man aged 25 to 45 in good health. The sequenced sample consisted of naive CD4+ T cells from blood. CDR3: CASSLVLGLTNRQETQYF. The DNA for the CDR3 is TGTGCCAGCAGCTTAGTTCTGGGTCTGACTAATCGGCAAGAGACCCAGTACTTC.